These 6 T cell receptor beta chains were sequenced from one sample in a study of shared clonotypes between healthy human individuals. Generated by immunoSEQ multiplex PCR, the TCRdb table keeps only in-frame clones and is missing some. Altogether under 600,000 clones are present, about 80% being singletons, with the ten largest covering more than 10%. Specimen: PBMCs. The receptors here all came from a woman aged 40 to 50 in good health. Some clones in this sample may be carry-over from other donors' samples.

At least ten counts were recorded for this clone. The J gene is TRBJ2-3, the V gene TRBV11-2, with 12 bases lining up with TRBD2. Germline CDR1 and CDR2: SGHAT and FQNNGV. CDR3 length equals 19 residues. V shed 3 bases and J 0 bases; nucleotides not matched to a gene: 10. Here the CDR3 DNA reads TGTGCCAGCAGCTTCGAACGGACGCTAGCGGGAGGGAGCACAGATACGCAGTATTTT. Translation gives CASSFERTLAGGSTDTQYF.

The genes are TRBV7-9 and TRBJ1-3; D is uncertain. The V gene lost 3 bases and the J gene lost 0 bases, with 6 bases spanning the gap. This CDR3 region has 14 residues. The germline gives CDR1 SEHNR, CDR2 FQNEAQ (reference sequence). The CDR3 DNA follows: TGTGCCAGCAGCTTTTTAGACTCTGGAAACACCATATATTTT. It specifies CASSFLDSGNTIYF.

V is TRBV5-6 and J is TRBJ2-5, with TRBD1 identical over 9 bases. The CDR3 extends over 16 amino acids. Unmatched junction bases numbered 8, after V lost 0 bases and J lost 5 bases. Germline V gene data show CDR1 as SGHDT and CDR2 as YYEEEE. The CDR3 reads CASSLVRTGVGETQYF. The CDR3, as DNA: TGTGCCAGCAGCTTGGTTCGGACAGGGGTTGGGGAGACCCAGTACTTC. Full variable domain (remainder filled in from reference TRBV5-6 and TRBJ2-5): DAGVTQSPTHLIKTRGQQVTLRCSPKSGHDTVSWYQQALGQGPQFIFQYYEEEERQRGNFPDRFSGHQFPNYSSELNVNALLLGDSALYLCASSLVRTGVGETQYFGPGTRLLVL.

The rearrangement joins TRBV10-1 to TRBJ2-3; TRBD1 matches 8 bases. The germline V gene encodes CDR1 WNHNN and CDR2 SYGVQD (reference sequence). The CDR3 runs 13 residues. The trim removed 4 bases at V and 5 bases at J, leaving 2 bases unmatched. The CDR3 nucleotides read TGCGCCAGCAGTGGACAGGGGATAGATACGCAGTATTTT. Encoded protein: CASSGQGIDTQYF.

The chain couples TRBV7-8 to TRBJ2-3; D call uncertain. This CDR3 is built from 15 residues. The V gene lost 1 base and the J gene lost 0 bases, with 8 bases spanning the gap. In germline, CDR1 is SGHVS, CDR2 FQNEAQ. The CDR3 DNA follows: TGTGCCAGCAGCTTAGTATTAGGGAGCACAGATACGCAGTATTTT. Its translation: CASSLVLGSTDTQYF.

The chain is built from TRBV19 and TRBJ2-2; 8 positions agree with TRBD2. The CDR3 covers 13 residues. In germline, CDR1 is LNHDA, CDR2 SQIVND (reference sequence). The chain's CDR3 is CGSGSLNTGELFF. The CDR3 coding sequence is TGTGGGAGCGGGAGCCTGAACACCGGGGAGCTGTTTTTT. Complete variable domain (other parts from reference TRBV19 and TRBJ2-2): DGGITQSPKYLFRKEGQNVTLSCEQNLNHDAMYWYRQDPGQGLRLIYYSQIVNDFQKGDIAEGYSVSREKKESFPLTVTSAQKNPTAFYLCGSGSLNTGELFFGEGSRLTVL.